This TCR beta chain came from a study of tumor-infiltrating lymphocytes in localized non-small cell lung cancer. Study results and caveats: IM1 and IM2 tumors showed no difference in T-cell fraction. Different pieces of the same tissue were used for each assay.

Worth noting for this clone: Its specificity is not known.

This table comes from immunoSEQ multiplex PCR, and its TCRdb copy is limited to in-frame clones, with some not included. The sample yields about 8,900 clones, 65% to 80% seen once. Germline values: CDR1 MDHEN, CDR2 SYDVKM. Between the trimmed V and J ends, which lost 3 bases and 9 bases, there was a span of 12 bases. The CDR3 contains 13 residues. The receptor was derived from a human donor with non-small cell lung cancer. Input material: uninvolved lung tissue not adjacent to the tumor. The V call is TRBV28, the J call TRBJ2-1; either TRBD1 or TRBD2 may supply D (5 bases each). CDR3 amino acids: CASSLGERLEQFF. CDR3 coding DNA: TGTGCCAGCAGTTTGGGGGAGCGGCTTGAGCAGTTCTTC.